These T cell receptor beta chains were read from a single sample in a study of blood T cell repertoires in COVID-19. Sequencing was performed with immunoSEQ multiplex PCR; in TCRdb, only in-frame clones are kept and a portion is missing. The table has about 68,000 clones, about 91% seen once. The sequencing sample was made of peripheral blood. The receptors here all came from a man aged 35 to 55 with COVID-19, enrolled during active disease. Each CDR3 is given with its conserved first and last residue. A D gene is named only where the DNA matches it firmly. Only some rows state a clone size, as once, few, many or a class for expanded clones.

DNA	CDR3	V	J	size	D
TGCGCCAGCAGCTTGGCACAGTACAATGAGCAGTTCTTC	CASSLAQYNEQFF	TRBV5-1	TRBJ2-1	-	-
TGTGCCAGCAGTCCAGTTCGGGATATTGACTATGGCTACACCTTC	CASSPVRDIDYGYTF	TRBV27	TRBJ1-2	-	-
TGTGCCAGCAGTCACGGCCAGGGGGGTGGCTACACCTTC	CASSHGQGGGYTF	TRBV6-5	TRBJ1-2	-	TRBD1
TGTGCCAGCAGCCAGGACACCGGGGGATACGAGCAGTACTTC	CASSQDTGGYEQYF	TRBV14	TRBJ2-7	few	-
TGTGCCAGCAGTTACTGGGCAGAGAACACTGAAGCTTTCTTT	CASSYWAENTEAFF	TRBV6-5	TRBJ1-1	once	-
TGTGCCAGCAGCGACTACTCCGGTTCTCCTTATGGCTACACCTTC	CASSDYSGSPYGYTF	TRBV9	TRBJ1-2	-	-
TGCGCCAGCAGCCCGACCGGGACAGTGACAGCTGGGGCCAACGTCCTGACTTTC	CASSPTGTVTAGANVLTF	TRBV5-1	TRBJ2-6	-	TRBD1
TGTGCCAGCAGCCACGGACAGATGGGGAGTGGGGAGACCCAGTACTTC	CASSHGQMGSGETQYF	TRBV3-1/TRBV3-2	TRBJ2-5	-	-
TGTGCCAGCAGTTACAGGACAGCCTCACCCCTCCACTTT	CASSYRTASPLHF	TRBV6-5	TRBJ1-6	-	-
TGCGCCAGCAGCAACTCTAGCGGGGGGTACAATGAGCAGTTCTTC	CASSNSSGGYNEQFF	TRBV5-1	TRBJ2-1	-	TRBD2
TGTGCCAGCAGCGTAGCTGGGGGCGATACGCAGTATTTT	CASSVAGGDTQYF	TRBV9	TRBJ2-3	-	-
TGTGCCTGGAGTGTGTCTGGGCACGAGCAGTACTTC	CAWSVSGHEQYF	TRBV30	TRBJ2-7	-	-
TGCAGTGCTAGTCTAGCAGCGAACACCGGGGAGCTGTTTTTT	CSASLAANTGELFF	TRBV20-1	TRBJ2-2	-	-
TGTGCCAGCAGCCAAGCGTTTGGGGACAGGGGTGAGGAGACCCAGTACTTC	CASSQAFGDRGEETQYF	TRBV3-1/TRBV3-2	TRBJ2-5	once	TRBD1
TGTGCCAGCTCACTTCCGGGGGGGGTCAATCAGCCCCAGCATTTT	CASSLPGGVNQPQHF	TRBV18	TRBJ1-5	-	-
TGTGCCAGCAGATACAAAGGACAGGGCCTGAGTGGGGGGGAGCTGTTTTTT	CASRYKGQGLSGGELFF	TRBV27	TRBJ2-2	-	TRBD1
TGTGCCTGGAATATAGCAGGGTGGCAGTCGAGCTCCTACGAGCAGTACTTC	CAWNIAGWQSSSYEQYF	TRBV30	TRBJ2-7	-	-
TGTGCCACCAGCAGGACCCTTCGGGAATTACCTTCCTCCGAGCAGTACTTC	CATSRTLRELPSSEQYF	TRBV15	TRBJ2-7	-	-
TGTGCCAGCTCACCTTTTGACAGGGCTGATTCCTACGAGCAGTACTTC	CASSPFDRADSYEQYF	TRBV18	TRBJ2-7	-	TRBD1
TGCAGCGTTGACCCCCAAGGGACAGGAGGCTACGAGCAGTACTTC	CSVDPQGTGGYEQYF	TRBV29-1	TRBJ2-7	-	TRBD1
TGTGCCAGCAGTTACTCGTCTCTGAACACTGAAGCTTTCTTT	CASSYSSLNTEAFF	TRBV6-5	TRBJ1-1	-	-
TGTGCCAGCAGGGGTCGGGGTTTAGTCAATGAGCAGTTCTTC	CASRGRGLVNEQFF	TRBV6-5	TRBJ2-1	-	-
TGCGCCAGCAGCTTGGGTGTAGGGGCCACCGGGGAGCTGTTTTTT	CASSLGVGATGELFF	TRBV5-1	TRBJ2-2	-	-
TGTGCCAGCAGCCTAGGGGGCGCCTCCCTCGAGCAGTACTTC	CASSLGGASLEQYF	TRBV7-9	TRBJ2-7	few	TRBD1
TGTGCCAGCAGCCGGAAAGCTACGGGGGGGGCCTCCTACGAGCAGTACTTC	CASSRKATGGASYEQYF	TRBV21-1	TRBJ2-7	-	-
TGTGCCAGCAGCCTTCGGGGGGGGGCGCGTCAGCCCCAGCATTTT	CASSLRGGARQPQHF	TRBV2	TRBJ1-5	-	-
TGTGCCAGTAGTATGAGCGGGGCGACCACCGGGGAGCTGTTTTTT	CASSMSGATTGELFF	TRBV19	TRBJ2-2	-	TRBD2
TGTGCCAGCAAAATGGCAGAAACCCAGCCCCAGCATTTT	CASKMAETQPQHF	TRBV2	TRBJ1-5	-	-